The 3 T cell receptor beta chains below were found in one sample sequenced in a study of memory CD4+ T cells and cytomegalovirus serostatus (dated by TCRdb to the late 2010s). Library creation used the immunoSEQ multiplex PCR assay. TCRdb took this table from immuneACCESS and kept in-frame rearrangements with V and J called. Such tables lack part of the clones; where checked against another copy, unresolved V genes explain under half of the gap, and the rest is unexplained. The sample table records tens of thousands of clones; about 80% of these occur just once. Jointly, the top ten make up about 1.5% of the sample. A FACSAria II was used to sort memory CD4+ T cells, defined as single viable CD3+CD4+CD8-CD45RO+ cells. The specimen sequenced was memory CD4+ T cells from blood. These receptors came from an adult in good health and CMV-seronegative.

The V and J genes are TRBV7-2 and TRBJ2-7; 9 bases map to TRBD2. Per the germline V gene, CDR1 is SGHTA and CDR2 is FQGNSA. Losses at the gene ends were 4 bases for V and 6 bases for J; bases not matched to a gene: 7. This CDR3 has 14 amino acids. CDR3 amino acids: CASSYRRGGSEQYF. In DNA form, the CDR3 reads TGTGCCAGCAGCTACAGGCGGGGGGGCTCCGAGCAGTACTTC.

V gene TRBV7-9 combines with J gene TRBJ1-2; 8 bases are a match to TRBD1. CDR3 size: 15 residues. V lost 2 bases, J lost 4 bases, and 6 bases stayed unmatched. Germline CDR1 reads SEHNR; CDR2 reads FQNEAQ (reference sequence). As DNA, the CDR3 is TGTGCCAGCAGCTTATCGGGACAGGAGTTCTATGGCTACACCTTC. It encodes CASSLSGQEFYGYTF.

The sample holds one count of this clone. The J gene is TRBJ2-2, the V gene TRBV7-9; the D gene is possibly TRBD2 (6 bases). The CDR3 runs to 15 residues. Germline V CDR1 and CDR2: SEHNR, FQNEAQ (reference sequence). V lost 6 bases to trimming and J lost 2 bases, with 13 bases between them. The CDR3 DNA reads TGTGCCAGCAGGCCCCGTAGCGGAAACACCGGGGAGCTGTTTTTT. Protein product: CASRPRSGNTGELFF. Full variable domain (rest looked up from reference TRBV7-9 and TRBJ2-2): DTGVSQNPRHKITKRGQNVTFRCDPISEHNRLYWYRQTLGQGPEFLTYFQNEAQLEKSRLLSDRFSAERPKGSFSTLEIQRTEQGDSAMYLCASRPRSGNTGELFFGEGSRLTVL.